Below are 21 T cell receptor beta chains sequenced from a single sample in a study of blood T cell repertoires in COVID-19. Sequencing was performed with immunoSEQ multiplex PCR; in TCRdb, only in-frame clones are kept and a portion is missing. The sample contains about 270,000 clones, 85% to 90% of which appear only once. Sequencing was performed on PBMCs or T cells enriched from blood (not recorded which). The receptors shown here come from a young woman who had recovered from COVID-19.

J is TRBJ1-2 and V is TRBV5-6, with 10 bases fitting TRBD1. The CDR3 is 14 amino acids. Germline values: CDR1 SGHDT, CDR2 YYEEEE. V gave up 0 bases and J gave up 8 bases; unmatched junction bases: 4. CDR3 in DNA: TGTGCCAGCAGCTTGGGACAGGGGGCGCTGGGCTACACCTTC. This sequence encodes CASSLGQGALGYTF.

This sequence joins TRBV30 and TRBJ1-2; D might be TRBD1 (6 bases). The CDR3 loop spans 13 amino acids. The germline V gene encodes CDR1 GTSNPN and CDR2 SVGIG (reference sequence). Between the trimmed V and J ends, which lost 3 bases and 4 bases, there was a span of 12 bases. CDR3 residues: CAWSVQGLYGYTF. The CDR3 DNA sequence: TGTGCCTGGAGCGTACAGGGTCTCTATGGCTACACCTTC.

The rearrangement uses TRBV6-1 and TRBJ1-3, with D uncertain. CDR1 and CDR2 from the germline V gene are MNHNS and SASEGT. The CDR3 extends over 16 amino acids. V lost 0 bases and J 0 bases, leaving 9 bases between the germline ends. CDR3 region: CASSEAAGLSGNTIYF. The CDR3 nucleotides are TGTGCCAGCAGTGAAGCCGCAGGACTCTCTGGAAACACCATATATTTT.

V usage is TRBV5-5 and J usage is TRBJ1-2; TRBD1 is a possible D gene (6 bases). Per the germline V gene, CDR1 is SGHKS and CDR2 is YYEKEE (reference sequence). The CDR3 has 15 residues. Trimming stripped 0 bases from V and 1 base from J, with 10 bases between. CDR3 amino acids: CASSLEAGDNYGYTF. The CDR3 DNA follows: TGTGCCAGCAGCTTGGAGGCAGGGGATAACTATGGCTACACCTTC. The full variable domain, with the rest looked up from reference TRBV5-5 and TRBJ1-2, is DAGVTQSPTHLIKTRGQQVTLRCSPISGHKSVSWYQQVLGQGPQFIFQYYEKEERGRGNFPDRFSARQFPNYSSELNVNALLLGDSALYLCASSLEAGDNYGYTFGSGTRLTVV.

In its sample, this clone was seen a few times. The rearrangement uses TRBV6-5 and TRBJ2-1; 7 bases align to TRBD2. CDR3 length: 12 residues. The germline CDR1 and CDR2 sequences are MNHEY and SVGAGI. After removal of 9 bases from V and 8 bases from J, the junction contained 7 bases not matched to a gene. CDR3 sequence reads: CASRLAFYEQFF. CDR3 DNA: TGTGCCAGTCGACTAGCTTTTTATGAGCAGTTCTTC.

This chain connects TRBV18 to TRBJ1-2; 8 positions match TRBD1. With V trimmed by 3 bases and J by 0 bases, 6 bases remained unmatched. This CDR3 spans 16 amino acids. Germline V lookup: CDR1 KGHSH, CDR2 LQKENI. The CDR3 DNA reads TGTGCCAGCTCACCTTTTGGGACAGGTTCTAACTATGGCTACACCTTC. Protein product: CASSPFGTGSNYGYTF.

In the case of this clone: Other DNA variants within this sample encode the same CDR3. The V call is TRBV2, the J call TRBJ2-7; TRBD2 is a possible D gene (7 bases). This CDR3 region has 12 residues. Germline V gene data show CDR1 as SNHLY and CDR2 as FYNNEI. V was cut by 9 bases and J by 3 bases, with 12 bases left in between. The CDR3 nucleotides are TGTGCCAGTTCGGGGGGCCTCTACGAGCAGTACTTC. Protein product: CASSGGLYEQYF.

The rearrangement uses TRBV3-1 (or the pseudogene TRBV3-2) and TRBJ2-3; D ambiguous. Trimming took 3 bases from V and 4 from J, leaving 5 bases between them. Germline lookup yields CDR1 LGHDT and CDR2 YNNKEL (reference sequence). CDR3 length: 12 amino acids. The CDR3: CASSQTSDTQYF. CDR3 DNA sequence: TGTGCCAGCAGCCAGACTTCAGATACGCAGTATTTT.

J is TRBJ2-7 and V is TRBV5-4; 10 bases are a match to TRBD1. Looked up from germline, CDR1 is SGHNT and CDR2 is YYREEE (reference sequence). V lost 2 bases, J lost 3 bases, and 5 bases stayed unmatched. The CDR3 covers 15 residues. The DNA for the CDR3 is TGTGCCAGCAGCTTCCCGGGGACAGGGGTCTACGAGCAGTACTTC. This gives the protein CASSFPGTGVYEQYF.

This chain joins TRBV28 and TRBJ2-7, with TRBD1 as a possible D gene (6 bases). V shed 7 bases and J shed 0 bases, with 13 bases lying between them. The germline gives CDR1 MDHEN, CDR2 SYDVKM. This CDR3 has 14 amino acids. This CDR3 is CASTTRTDSYEQYF. The CDR3 DNA reads as TGTGCCAGCACCACCCGGACAGACTCCTACGAGCAGTACTTC.

The rearrangement uses TRBV6-1 and TRBJ1-2, with D hard to call. Germline CDR1 MNHNS, CDR2 SASEGT. V was pared by 1 base and J by 7 bases, with 4 bases between. The CDR3 loop spans 11 amino acids. The CDR3 DNA is TGTGCCAGCAGTGAAGGGGCTGGCTACACCTTC. Translation: CASSEGAGYTF.

This clone was detected once. J is TRBJ2-7 and V is TRBV7-6; D perhaps matches TRBD2 (5 bases). The V and J ends lost 1 base and 3 bases respectively, with 13 bases between them. The CDR3 totals 15 residues. Per germline, CDR1 SGHVS and CDR2 FNYEAQ. This CDR3 is CASSLDLRRSYEQYF. The CDR3 DNA is TGTGCCAGCAGCTTAGATCTCCGGAGGAGCTACGAGCAGTACTTC. The variable domain in full, with the rest retrieved from reference TRBV7-6 and TRBJ2-7, is GAGVSQSPRYKVTKRGQDVALRCDPISGHVSLYWYRQALGQGPEFLTYFNYEAQQDKSGLPNDRFSAERPEGSISTLTIQRTEQRDSAMYRCASSLDLRRSYEQYFGPGTRLTVT.

This clone has more than one count but fewer than ten. The chain employs TRBV23-1 and TRBJ1-4; D is undetermined. TRBV23-1 is assigned to the ORF class and has an uncertain function. The V end was cut by 2 bases, the J end by 1 base, with 14 bases between. The CDR3 totals 17 residues. In nucleotides, the CDR3 is TGCGCCAGCAGTCAAGTCGAGCCTACGGGAACTAATGAAAAACTGTTTTTT. It translates to CASSQVEPTGTNEKLFF.

V is TRBV5-4 and J is TRBJ2-6; D call uncertain. Trimming removed 4 bases from V and 0 bases from J, with 14 bases in between. CDR3 length equals 17 residues. Germline values: CDR1 SGHNT, CDR2 YYREEE (reference sequence). The chain's CDR3 is CASSPRGPNSGANVLTF. CDR3 bases: TGTGCCAGCAGCCCGAGAGGCCCCAACTCTGGGGCCAACGTCCTGACTTTC.

The V gene is TRBV6-2 or TRBV6-3, the J gene TRBJ1-2; D gene ambiguous. V gave up 0 bases and J gave up 8 bases, with 16 bases separating them. CDR3 length: 15 amino acids. Germline assignment: CDR1 MNHEY and CDR2 SVGEGT. DNA for the CDR3: TGTGCCAGCAGTTACTCAAGACAAAACCCCAAAGGCTACACCTTC. Amino acids: CASSYSRQNPKGYTF.

J is TRBJ2-6 and V is TRBV7-9, with no clear D. The CDR3 has 14 residues. V dropped 10 bases and J dropped 0 bases, with 10 bases sitting between them. The germline V gene has CDR1 SEHNR and CDR2 FQNEAQ (reference sequence). The DNA for the CDR3 is TGTGCCACCGAGAACAGCTCTGGGGCCAACGTCCTGACTTTC. Protein product: CATENSSGANVLTF.

This chain connects TRBV3-1 (or the pseudogene TRBV3-2) to TRBJ2-7; 14 nucleotides align to TRBD2. The junction had 5 bases not matched to a gene; V was cut back by 2 bases and J by 2 bases. Looked up from germline, CDR1 is LGHDT and CDR2 is YNNKEL (reference sequence). The CDR3 is 17 residues long. The CDR3 region is CASSQNPGLAGAYEQYF. The CDR3 DNA follows: TGTGCCAGCAGCCAAAACCCGGGACTAGCGGGGGCCTACGAGCAGTACTTC.

This chain links TRBV18 with TRBJ2-6; a possible D gene is TRBD2 (7 bases). CDR1 is KGHSH, CDR2 LQKENI, per germline. Trimming pared 6 bases from V and 0 bases from J, leaving 15 bases between. The CDR3 is 17 amino acids. The CDR3 sequence is CASSGRGANSGANVLTF. DNA for the CDR3: TGTGCCAGCTCCGGACGGGGGGCTAACTCTGGGGCCAACGTCCTGACTTTC.

This chain uses TRBV19 with TRBJ1-3, with 9 nucleotides matching TRBD1. The CDR3 extends over 14 amino acids. The germline V gene encodes CDR1 LNHDA and CDR2 SQIVND (reference sequence). V was pared by 6 bases and J by 7 bases, with 7 bases of the junction left unmatched. This CDR3 reads CASSQTGTGNTIYF. In DNA, the CDR3 is TGTGCCAGTAGCCAAACCGGGACAGGGAACACCATATATTTT.

V is TRBV5-1 and J is TRBJ1-2, with 9 positions matching TRBD1. The CDR3 is made up of 12 amino acids. Trimming at V came to 7 bases and at J to 7 bases, leaving 5 bases not matched to a gene. The V gene's germline CDR1 is SGHRS and CDR2 YFSETQ. The CDR3, as DNA: TGCGCCAGCGGACAGGGGTCAAGTGGCTACACCTTC. This gives the protein CASGQGSSGYTF.

This clone was picked up a small number of times. The chain combines TRBV6-5 with TRBJ2-2; D remains unclear. The CDR3 spans 12 residues. Germline CDR1 is MNHEY and CDR2 is SVGAGI. V was clipped by 8 bases and J by 6 bases, with 10 bases between them. The CDR3 loop is CASGLQSGELFF. For the CDR3, the DNA is TGTGCCAGCGGCCTTCAGTCCGGGGAGCTGTTTTTT.